The 18 T cell receptor beta chains given below trace back to one sample, sequenced in a study of blood T cell repertoires in COVID-19. Profiled with immunoSEQ multiplex PCR; TCRdb holds only in-frame clones, not every one. Among 380,000 or so clones listed, approximately 87% were seen once. The material sequenced was PBMCs or T cells enriched from blood (not recorded which). These receptors came from a man aged 25 to 45 who had recovered from COVID-19.

This rearrangement joins TRBV5-1 to TRBJ2-5, with TRBD1 matching 7 bases. After removal of 0 bases from V and 4 bases from J, the junction contained 6 bases not matched to a gene. This CDR3 comprises 15 residues. The V gene's germline CDR1 is SGHRS and CDR2 YFSETQ. The CDR3 is CASSLEGGDGETQYF. In DNA form, the CDR3 reads TGCGCCAGCAGCTTGGAAGGGGGCGACGGAGAGACCCAGTACTTC.

The J gene is TRBJ1-2, the V gene TRBV2, with 11 bases aligning to TRBD1. The CDR3 is 17 residues long. Germline loops: CDR1 SNHLY, CDR2 FYNNEI. The V and J ends lost 10 bases and 8 bases, in that order; junction bases with no gene match: 21. CDR3 in amino acids: CAITYRDRGIFYEGYTF. The DNA of the CDR3 is TGTGCCATCACCTACCGGGACAGGGGGATTTTTTATGAAGGCTACACCTTC.

The genes are TRBV19 and TRBJ1-3; TRBD1 might be the D (5 bases). The V gene lost 8 bases and the J gene lost 1 base, with 9 bases spanning the gap. Germline lookup yields CDR1 LNHDA and CDR2 SQIVND (reference sequence). The CDR3 sequence is 13 residues long. The CDR3 is CASPTESGNTIYF. As DNA, the CDR3 is TGTGCCAGTCCGACAGAGTCTGGAAACACCATATATTTT.

This rearrangement joins TRBV11-3 to TRBJ2-5; tentatively, D is TRBD2 (5 bases). The V and J ends lost 10 bases and 1 base respectively, with 13 bases between them. CDR1 and CDR2 (germline): SGHNT, YENEEA. The CDR3 loop spans 13 amino acids. CDR3 protein: CATPRGSQETQYF. DNA for the CDR3: TGTGCCACCCCGAGAGGGAGCCAAGAGACCCAGTACTTC.

The chain has TRBV3-1 (or the pseudogene TRBV3-2) and TRBJ2-7, with 9 bases aligning to TRBD1. This CDR3 contains 15 residues. Trimming took 3 bases from V and 5 from J; bases not matched to a gene: 8. CDR1 LGHDT and CDR2 YNNKEL come from the germline V gene (reference sequence). In DNA, the CDR3 is TGTGCCAGCAGCCATCGGGGACAGGGTATAGACGAGCAGTACTTC. Its protein product is CASSHRGQGIDEQYF.

This clone was recorded a few times. DNA for the CDR3: TGCGCCAGCAGCTTCACAGGGGGGGAGAAAGCTTTCTTT. Amino acids: CASSFTGGEKAFF. This chain uses TRBV10-2 with TRBJ1-1, with 8 nucleotides matching TRBD1. From germline, CDR1 is WSHSY and CDR2 SAAADI. V shed 6 bases and J 9 bases; nucleotides not matched to a gene: 9. The CDR3 is made up of 13 amino acids.

The chain uses TRBV6-5 and TRBJ2-3; D remains unclear. CDR3 size: 14 residues. The germline V and J ends were trimmed by 0 bases and 1 base, with 5 bases remaining between them. CDR1 is MNHEY and CDR2 is SVGAGI in the germline V gene. In nucleotides, the CDR3 is TGTGCCAGCAGTTACTCTCGAGGCACAGATACGCAGTATTTT. Its protein is CASSYSRGTDTQYF.

V usage is TRBV29-1 and J usage is TRBJ2-7; 7 nucleotides agree with TRBD1. This CDR3 is 14 amino acids long. The germline V gene has CDR1 SQVTM and CDR2 ANQGSEA. V lost 4 bases and J lost 1; bases outside the gene matches: 7. CDR3 sequence (DNA): TGCAGCGTTGCCGGCGACAGGGTATCCTACGAGCAGTACTTC. Protein product: CSVAGDRVSYEQYF.

The genes are TRBV5-4 and TRBJ1-6; D possibly corresponds to TRBD1 (6 bases). CDR3 length equals 15 residues. The V gene's germline CDR1 is SGHNT and CDR2 YYREEE (reference sequence). V dropped 0 bases and J dropped 10 bases, with 14 bases sitting between them. The CDR3 is CASSLGAGESSPLHF. DNA for the CDR3: TGTGCCAGCAGCTTGGGGGCAGGGGAATCGTCACCCCTCCACTTT.

This clone has a handful of counts. This chain connects TRBV7-6 to TRBJ2-3, with 9 bases that match TRBD2. Unmatched junction bases numbered 17, after V lost 5 bases and J lost 2 bases. The CDR3 contains 19 residues. The germline gives CDR1 SGHVS, CDR2 FNYEAQ. CDR3 bases: TGTGCCAGCAGCCAAGAGCGGGGGCTAGCGGGGACTATCACAGATACGCAGTATTTT. As protein: CASSQERGLAGTITDTQYF.

The genes are TRBV11-3 and TRBJ2-2, with D possibly TRBD1 on 5 matching bases. This CDR3 comprises 18 residues. Trimming left V 3 bases short and J 0 bases short, with 17 bases between. In germline, CDR1 is SGHNT, CDR2 YENEEA. CDR3 DNA sequence: TGTGCCAGCAGCTTGGGCCAGGGTACCTTCGCGAACACCGGGGAGCTGTTTTTT. Protein sequence: CASSLGQGTFANTGELFF.

The chain is built from TRBV7-5 and TRBJ1-5; the tabulated D call, TRBD1, remains unverified against the DNA. TRBV7-5 is flagged as a pseudogene. The CDR3 extends over 15 amino acids. CDR3 nucleotides: TGTGCCAGAAAGGGACAGGGGTTTGGCAATCAGCCCCAGCATTTT. This gives the protein CARKGQGFGNQPQHF.

The J gene is TRBJ1-6, the V gene TRBV4-2, with no clear D. The CDR3 loop spans 15 amino acids. The germline gives CDR1 LGHNA, CDR2 YNFKEQ. V lost 1 base to trimming and J lost 5 bases, with 9 bases between them. The CDR3 region is CASSQGAVNNSPLHF. The CDR3 DNA sequence: TGTGCCAGCAGCCAAGGGGCAGTCAATAATTCACCCCTCCACTTT.

CDR3: CASSFGKGSYEQYF. The CDR3 DNA sequence: TGTGCCAGCAGTTTCGGGAAAGGTTCCTACGAGCAGTACTTC. The V gene is TRBV27, the J gene TRBJ2-7, with a possible D match to TRBD2 (5 bases). Trimming pared 3 bases from V and 1 base from J, leaving 10 bases between. This CDR3 is 14 amino acids long. From germline, CDR1 is MNHEY and CDR2 SMNVEV (reference sequence).

The chain couples TRBV18 to TRBJ1-2; TRBD1 matches at 8 bases. Trimming cost V 3 bases and J 5 bases; bases outside gene matches: 8. The CDR3 totals 15 residues. Germline lookup yields CDR1 KGHSH and CDR2 LQKENI. The CDR3 coding sequence is TGTGCCAGCTCACCGCAACGGACAGGGTATTATGGCTACACCTTC. Residues: CASSPQRTGYYGYTF.

The rearrangement uses TRBV19 and TRBJ1-1, with a weak D call TRBD1 (6 bases). Germline V gene sequence: CDR1 LNHDA, CDR2 SQIVND (reference sequence). The CDR3 covers 14 residues. Trimming shortened V by 3 bases and J by 7 bases, and 15 bases separated the two germline ends. The CDR3 region has the DNA TGTGCCAGTAGTATGGGAAGGACAGTGAATGAAGCTTTCTTT. Protein product: CASSMGRTVNEAFF.

The rearrangement joins TRBV4-1 to TRBJ2-3; 7 bases are a match to TRBD1. CDR1 is MGHRA, CDR2 YSYEKL, per germline. V gave up 4 bases and J gave up 3 bases; unmatched junction bases: 1. The CDR3 has 13 amino acids. CDR3 amino acids: CASSLTGTDTQYF. CDR3 DNA: TGCGCCAGCAGCCTGACAGGGACAGATACGCAGTATTTT.

CDR3 sequence: CASSSQVFLAKNIQYF. DNA of the CDR3: TGTGCCAGCAGTTCTCAGGTCTTCCTAGCCAAAAACATTCAGTACTTC. This chain links TRBV27 with TRBJ2-4; no definite D call. The length of the CDR3 is 16 residues. Germline V gives CDR1 MNHEY, CDR2 SMNVEV (reference sequence). V shed 4 bases and J shed 0 bases, with 13 bases lying between them.